Sequencing of this TCR beta chain was carried out in a study of neurological immune-mediated disorders. This clonotype was detected many times. What it binds is not known. Time point in this sample: longitudinal time-point 3. For the unsorted libraries, 2 million PBMCs stored at -80 C served as input. cDNA was made by 5'RACE with 10-nucleotide random UMIs. Per sequencing run, 15-18 subjects together gave over 190 million TCR-beta sequences. One entry per CDR3 protein, called by TCRdb with MiXCR from the 5' RACE reads. The sample shows around 49,000 distinct CDR3 sequences, over 9.5% of them seen only once. The CDR3 totals 15 residues. Trimming stripped 4 bases from V and 0 bases from J, with 12 bases between. Germline values: CDR1 MDHEN, CDR2 SYDVKM. Study-level points and caveats: The study found the most TCR clonal expansion in HTLV-1-associated myelopathy and the least in multiple sclerosis, below healthy controls.

This receptor was identified in a male donor with HTLV-1-associated myelopathy (HAM/TSP). Sequenced input: PBMCs. This chain uses TRBV28 with TRBJ2-5, with a possible D match to TRBD1 (6 bases). CDR3 in amino acids: CASSWDTLYQETQYF. The CDR3 DNA follows: TGTGCCAGCAGTTGGGACACCCTGTACCAAGAGACCCAGTACTTC.